The 29 T cell receptor beta chains below all came from one sample that was sequenced in a study of T-cell reconstitution after alpha-beta-depleted transplantation in children. Construction of the TCRbeta library involved unique molecular identifiers. MiXCR, run by TCRdb on the PCR reads, gives a single entry per CDR3 protein. This table holds 900,000 or so distinct CDR3 sequences, about 16% found once. The source material was PBMCs, mostly from graft donor cells, sampled 360 days after TCRalphabeta/CD19-depleted stem cell transplant. The receptors were gathered from a male patient younger than 18 who had a stem cell transplant for acute lymphoblastic leukemia, so the T cells may come from the graft donor.

CDR3 protein: CASSTRQGGTIYF. The CDR3 DNA is TGTGCCAGCAGCACACGACAGGGAGGCACCATATATTTT. V usage is TRBV7-9 and J usage is TRBJ1-3; TRBD1 matches at 7 bases. The germline gives CDR1 SEHNR, CDR2 FQNEAQ (reference sequence). The length of the CDR3 is 13 residues. V shed 5 bases, J shed 9 bases, and the junction held 7 bases outside the gene matches. Supplemented by reference TRBV7-9 and TRBJ1-3, the full variable domain reads DTGVSQNPRHKITKRGQNVTFRCDPISEHNRLYWYRQTLGQGPEFLTYFQNEAQLEKSRLLSDRFSAERPKGSFSTLEIQRTEQGDSAMYLCASSTRQGGTIYFGEGSWLTVV.

This clonotype appeared a few times. The rearrangement joins TRBV16 to TRBJ2-7, with 7 positions matching TRBD2. Looked up from germline, CDR1 is KGHSY and CDR2 is FQNENV. The CDR3 length is 15 residues. V lost 0 bases, J lost 5 bases, and 7 bases stayed unmatched. The CDR3 nucleotides are TGTGCCAGCAGCCAATCTTTAGGACTAGTGAACGAGCAGTACTTC. Translated: CASSQSLGLVNEQYF.

The chain recombines TRBV7-3 with TRBJ2-1; 11 bases are a match to TRBD2. J gave up 5 bases and V 5 bases, and 14 bases lay outside the gene matches. The length of the CDR3 is 18 residues. CDR1 is SGHTA, CDR2 FQGTGA, per germline. The CDR3 DNA reads TGTGCCAGCAGCGCCCAACCGGGACTAGCGGTTTCCCACAATGAGCAGTTCTTC. It translates to CASSAQPGLAVSHNEQFF.

This clonotype was detected only a few times. The chain has TRBV12-3 or TRBV12-4 and TRBJ2-1; tentatively, D is TRBD1 or TRBD2 (6 bases each). CDR3 length: 16 amino acids. V lost 2 bases and J lost 8, with 19 bases in between. The CDR3 bases are TGTGCCAGCAGTTTATCGATCTTAGGGGGGTTTGATGAGCAGTTCTTC. The encoded protein is CASSLSILGGFDEQFF.

The chain carries TRBV5-1 and TRBJ2-1; weak D call: TRBD2 (6 bases). Germline V gene data show CDR1 as SGHRS and CDR2 as YFSETQ. Trimming left V 3 bases short and J 8 bases short, with 24 bases between. This CDR3 is built from 17 residues. CDR3 protein: CASSSNRRRESGDEQFF. As DNA, the CDR3 is TGCGCCAGCAGCTCGAACAGGCGGCGGGAATCAGGCGATGAGCAGTTCTTC.

The J gene is TRBJ2-7, the V gene TRBV3-1, with D perhaps matching TRBD2 (5 bases). The CDR3 loop spans 15 amino acids. Germline V gives CDR1 LGHDT, CDR2 YNNKEL (reference sequence). The V end was cut by 1 base, the J end by 0 bases, with 10 bases between. The CDR3: CASSQGTRSSYEQYF. The CDR3 DNA sequence: TGTGCCAGCAGCCAAGGGACTCGGAGCTCCTACGAGCAGTACTTC.

V is TRBV27 and J is TRBJ2-7; no clear D. The CDR3 is 15 amino acids. Germline V lookup: CDR1 MNHEY, CDR2 SMNVEV (reference sequence). V was cut by 5 bases and J by 1 base, with 15 bases left in between. CDR3 in DNA: TGTGCCAGCAGTCCTACGATGACGAATTCCTACGAGCAGTACTTC. It codes for CASSPTMTNSYEQYF.

This clonotype was seen only a few times. The chain joins TRBV10-3 to TRBJ2-1; D unresolved. The CDR3 consists of 11 residues. The germline V and J ends were trimmed by 8 bases and 6 bases, with 8 bases remaining between them. The germline CDR1 and CDR2 sequences are ENHRY and SYGVKD. CDR3 nucleotide sequence: TGTGCCATCGCGACTGGCAATGAGCAGTTCTTC. It specifies CAIATGNEQFF.

This clonotype appeared many times. As DNA, the CDR3 is TGTGCCAGCAGCAGAGGCAGGGTGGCCGAGCAGTACTTC. Translation gives CASSRGRVAEQYF. The chain carries TRBV21-1 and TRBJ2-7; the table's D call TRBD1 went unverified against the DNA. TRBV21-1 is a pseudogene locus. CDR3 size: 13 residues.

The chain combines TRBV30 with TRBJ1-5; 7 nucleotides align to TRBD1. The V gene's germline CDR1 is GTSNPN and CDR2 SVGIG (reference sequence). The CDR3 has 15 residues. With 2 bases clipped from V and 0 bases from J, the junction kept 4 bases outside the gene matches. CDR3 sequence: CAWSTQGTSNQPQHF. In DNA, the CDR3 is TGTGCCTGGAGTACACAGGGGACTAGCAATCAGCCCCAGCATTTT.

This clonotype was detected a few times. Written as DNA, the CDR3 is TGTGCCAGCAGCCAAGACCGGCTAGCGGGAGGAGGACAGTTCTTC. Amino acid sequence: CASSQDRLAGGGQFF. V usage is TRBV14 and J usage is TRBJ2-1, with TRBD2 matching over 11 bases. Germline V gene data show CDR1 as SGHDN and CDR2 as FVKESK. V lost 0 bases to trimming and J lost 13 bases; unmatched junction nucleotides: 8. The CDR3 runs 15 residues. Full variable domain (outside the CDR3, taken from reference TRBV14 and TRBJ2-1): EAGVTQFPSHSVIEKGQTVTLRCDPISGHDNLYWYRRVMGKEIKFLLHFVKESKQDESGMPNNRFLAERTGGTYSTLKVQPAELEDSGVYFCASSQDRLAGGGQFFGPGTRLTVL.

V gene TRBV29-1 combines with J gene TRBJ2-1; TRBD2 might be the D (6 bases). The CDR3 contains 17 residues. V was pared by 2 bases and J by 0 bases, with 17 bases between. Germline CDR1 and CDR2: SQVTM and ANQGSEA. The CDR3 sequence: CSVEPRRGLDSYNEQFF. The DNA for the CDR3 is TGCAGCGTTGAACCCCGGAGGGGACTCGACTCCTACAATGAGCAGTTCTTC.

This clonotype was picked up a small number of times. V usage is TRBV5-1 and J usage is TRBJ2-2; D gene ambiguous. CDR1 and CDR2 from the germline V gene are SGHRS and YFSETQ. The V end was cut by 0 bases, the J end by 0 bases, with 6 bases between. The length of the CDR3 is 15 residues. The CDR3 region has the DNA TGCGCCAGCAGCTTGGACACCTCGAACACCGGGGAGCTGTTTTTT. It yields the protein CASSLDTSNTGELFF. The whole variable domain, filled in from reference TRBV5-1 and TRBJ2-2, reads KAGVTQTPRYLIKTRGQQVTLSCSPISGHRSVSWYQQTPGQGLQFLFEYFSETQRNKGNFPGRFSGRQFSNSRSEMNVSTLELGDSALYLCASSLDTSNTGELFFGEGSRLTVL.

The genes are TRBV28 and TRBJ2-7, with TRBD2 identical over 7 bases. J gave up 1 base and V 4 bases, and 16 bases lay outside the gene matches. The CDR3 runs 18 residues. Germline V gene lookup returns CDR1 MDHEN and CDR2 SYDVKM. The CDR3 loop is CASSWSPSGLAVSYEQYF. In DNA, the CDR3 is TGTGCCAGCAGTTGGAGCCCTTCTGGGCTAGCGGTTTCCTACGAGCAGTACTTC.

This clonotype was found many times. This rearrangement joins TRBV20-1 to TRBJ1-2; tentative D call: TRBD1 (5 bases). Germline CDR1 is DFQATT and CDR2 is SNEGSKA (reference sequence). V gave up 3 bases and J gave up 4 bases, with 9 bases separating them. The CDR3 spans 12 residues. The CDR3 region is CSASPGIYGYTF. DNA of the CDR3: TGCAGTGCTAGTCCAGGGATCTATGGCTACACCTTC.

This clonotype was observed a handful of times. The chain employs TRBV19 and TRBJ2-7, with 11 nucleotides matching TRBD1. This CDR3 comprises 15 residues. CDR1 is LNHDA, CDR2 SQIVND, per germline (reference sequence). Germline trimming cut 5 bases from V and 3 bases from J; bases unmatched to any gene: 6. Here the CDR3 reads CASSLSGQGDYEQYF. The CDR3 nucleotides read TGTGCCAGTAGTCTATCGGGACAGGGGGACTACGAGCAGTACTTC.

This clonotype was seen more than once but under ten times. This chain uses TRBV5-6 with TRBJ2-5; D not resolved. Germline CDR1 reads SGHDT; CDR2 reads YYEEEE. Trimming left V 3 bases short and J 5 bases short, with 8 bases between. The CDR3 consists of 12 residues. The CDR3 protein is CASSWLPETQYF. The CDR3 DNA reads TGTGCCAGCAGCTGGCTGCCCGAGACCCAGTACTTC.

The table lists this clonotype with a few counts. V gene TRBV4-1 combines with J gene TRBJ1-5; a weak D match, TRBD1 (5 bases). Germline CDR1 MGHRA, CDR2 YSYEKL. The V and J ends lost 2 bases and 11 bases respectively, with 10 bases between them. This CDR3 is 12 amino acids long. The CDR3 spells CASSQPMGAQHF. DNA of the CDR3: TGCGCCAGCAGCCAACCCATGGGGGCCCAGCATTTT.

This clonotype has only a few counts. The chain carries TRBV24-1 and TRBJ2-7, with 7 bases identical to TRBD2. This CDR3 is 14 amino acids long. Germline V gives CDR1 KGHDR, CDR2 SFDVKD. V lost 5 bases and J lost 0; bases outside the gene matches: 3. CDR3 DNA sequence: TGTGCCACCAGTGCCAGCGGGGCCTCCTACGAGCAGTACTTC. Its translation: CATSASGASYEQYF.

This clonotype was seen at least ten times. The chain recombines TRBV5-1 with TRBJ2-7; no definite D call. CDR1 is SGHRS and CDR2 is YFSETQ in the germline V gene. V was trimmed by 1 base and J by 5 bases, leaving 16 bases between them. The CDR3 has 15 residues. Here the CDR3 DNA reads TGCGCCAGCAGCTTGTCGACACCAGCAGCTCACGAGCAGTACTTC. Its translation: CASSLSTPAAHEQYF.

This chain links TRBV20-1 with TRBJ2-1; 8 nucleotides line up with TRBD2. Germline V gives CDR1 DFQATT, CDR2 SNEGSKA (reference sequence). There are 12 residues in the CDR3. J gave up 2 bases and V 6 bases, and 0 bases lay outside the gene matches. This chain's CDR3 is CSAGLAYNEQFF. The CDR3 nucleotides are TGCAGTGCGGGACTAGCCTACAATGAGCAGTTCTTC.

Many counts were recorded for this clonotype. The V gene is TRBV11-2, the J gene TRBJ2-1, with D unresolved. V lost 4 bases and J lost 2, with 18 bases in between. The CDR3 has 17 residues. CDR1 is SGHAT and CDR2 is FQNNGV in the germline V gene. The CDR3 region is CASSWMERAEAYNEQFF. In DNA form, the CDR3 reads TGTGCCAGCAGCTGGATGGAAAGAGCAGAGGCCTACAATGAGCAGTTCTTC.

This clonotype was observed many times. The CDR3 bases are TGTGCCAGCAGTTTGCGGGGACCCTACGAGCAGTACTTC. Protein: CASSLRGPYEQYF. V and J are TRBV27 and TRBJ2-7; D is possibly TRBD2 (6 bases). This CDR3 has 13 amino acids. V lost 3 bases to trimming and J lost 2 bases, with 8 bases between them. Germline loops: CDR1 MNHEY, CDR2 SMNVEV (reference sequence).

This clonotype was recorded a few times. The chain is built from TRBV24-1 and TRBJ2-7; D remains ambiguous. CDR3 length: 16 residues. With 0 bases removed from V and 1 base from J, the gap between germline ends came to 12 bases. The germline CDR1 and CDR2 sequences are KGHDR and SFDVKD. The CDR3 nucleotides are TGTGCCACCAGTGATTTGACGCCATACCCATCCTACGAGCAGTACTTC. Amino acids: CATSDLTPYPSYEQYF.

This chain joins TRBV24-1 and TRBJ1-2, with D possibly matching TRBD1 (5 bases). V lost 9 bases and J 7 bases, leaving 17 bases between the germline ends. Germline values: CDR1 KGHDR, CDR2 SFDVKD. This CDR3 has 13 amino acids. CDR3 nucleotides: TGTGCCACCTGGACCGGGACCGTGGGTGGCTACACCTTC. Amino acids: CATWTGTVGGYTF.

At least ten counts were recorded for this clonotype. The V and J genes are TRBV7-3 and TRBJ1-2; 9 positions match TRBD1. This CDR3 spans 13 amino acids. Germline values: CDR1 SGHTA, CDR2 FQGTGA. V trimming: 5 bases; J trimming: 8 bases; junction bases outside the gene matches: 6. CDR3 protein: CASSAGTGYGYTF. CDR3 sequence (DNA): TGTGCCAGCAGCGCTGGGACAGGGTACGGCTACACCTTC.

This chain links TRBV7-9 with TRBJ2-7, with a weak D call TRBD2 (5 bases). CDR1 and CDR2 from the germline V gene are SEHNR and FQNEAQ (reference sequence). V lost 7 bases to trimming and J lost 5 bases, with 15 bases between them. The CDR3 is made up of 13 amino acids. This CDR3 is CASKRRASDEQYF. Here the CDR3 DNA reads TGTGCCAGCAAGCGGCGCGCCTCAGACGAGCAGTACTTC.

CDR3 coding DNA: TGTGCCAGCAGAAAAGGGACAGCTGAAGCTTTCTTT. Its translation: CASRKGTAEAFF. The chain uses TRBV12-3 or TRBV12-4 and TRBJ1-1, with TRBD1 identical over 7 bases. V trimming: 6 bases; J trimming: 6 bases; junction bases outside the gene matches: 4. The CDR3 is 12 residues long.

This clonotype showed up many times. This chain connects TRBV15 to TRBJ2-2; D is perhaps TRBD2 (5 bases). V gave up 0 bases and J gave up 8 bases, with 10 bases separating them. Germline lookup yields CDR1 LNHNV and CDR2 YYDKDF (reference sequence). This CDR3 is 14 amino acids long. DNA of the CDR3: TGTGCCACCAGCAGAGATCTAGCAGCAGGGGAGCTGTTTTTT. Translation: CATSRDLAAGELFF.